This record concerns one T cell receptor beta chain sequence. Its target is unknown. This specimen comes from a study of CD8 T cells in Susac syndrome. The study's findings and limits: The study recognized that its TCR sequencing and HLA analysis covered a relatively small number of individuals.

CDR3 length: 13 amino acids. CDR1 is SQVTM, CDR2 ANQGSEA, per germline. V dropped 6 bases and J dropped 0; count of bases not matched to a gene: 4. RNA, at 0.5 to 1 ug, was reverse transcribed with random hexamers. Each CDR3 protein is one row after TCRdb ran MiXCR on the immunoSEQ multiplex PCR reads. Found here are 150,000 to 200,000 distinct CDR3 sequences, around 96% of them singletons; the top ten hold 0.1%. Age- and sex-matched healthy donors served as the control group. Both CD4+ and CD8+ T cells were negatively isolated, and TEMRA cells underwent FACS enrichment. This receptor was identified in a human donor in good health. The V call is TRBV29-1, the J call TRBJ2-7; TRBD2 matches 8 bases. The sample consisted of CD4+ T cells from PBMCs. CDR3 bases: TGCAGCGTAGCTAGCGGGCCCTCCTACGAGCAGTACTTC. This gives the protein CSVASGPSYEQYF.